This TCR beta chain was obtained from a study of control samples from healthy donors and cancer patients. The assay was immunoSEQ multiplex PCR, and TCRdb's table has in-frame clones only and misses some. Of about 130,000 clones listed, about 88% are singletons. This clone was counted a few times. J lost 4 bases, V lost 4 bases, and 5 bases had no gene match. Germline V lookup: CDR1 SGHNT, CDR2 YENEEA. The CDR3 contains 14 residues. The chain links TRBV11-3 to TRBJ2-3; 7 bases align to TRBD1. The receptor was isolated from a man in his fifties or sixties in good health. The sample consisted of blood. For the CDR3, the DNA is TGTGCCAGCAGCTCCAGACAGGGCCCAGATACGCAGTATTTT. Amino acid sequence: CASSSRQGPDTQYF.